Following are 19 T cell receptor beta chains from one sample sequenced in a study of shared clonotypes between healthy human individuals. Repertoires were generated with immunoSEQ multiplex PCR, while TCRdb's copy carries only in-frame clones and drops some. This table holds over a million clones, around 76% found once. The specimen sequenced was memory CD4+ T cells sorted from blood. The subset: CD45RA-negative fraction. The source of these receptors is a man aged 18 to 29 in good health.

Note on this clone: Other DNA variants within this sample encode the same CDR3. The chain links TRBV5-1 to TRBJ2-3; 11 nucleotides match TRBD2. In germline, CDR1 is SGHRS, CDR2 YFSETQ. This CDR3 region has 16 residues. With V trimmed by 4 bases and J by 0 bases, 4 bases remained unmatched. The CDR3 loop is CASSLGTSGSTDTQYF. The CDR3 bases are TGCGCCAGCAGCCTAGGGACTAGCGGTAGCACAGATACGCAGTATTTT.

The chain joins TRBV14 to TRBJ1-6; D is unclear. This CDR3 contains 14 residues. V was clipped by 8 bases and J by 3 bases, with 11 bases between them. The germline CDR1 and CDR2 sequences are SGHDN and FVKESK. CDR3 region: CASAWVGYNSPLHF. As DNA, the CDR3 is TGTGCCAGCGCGTGGGTCGGCTATAATTCACCCCTCCACTTT.

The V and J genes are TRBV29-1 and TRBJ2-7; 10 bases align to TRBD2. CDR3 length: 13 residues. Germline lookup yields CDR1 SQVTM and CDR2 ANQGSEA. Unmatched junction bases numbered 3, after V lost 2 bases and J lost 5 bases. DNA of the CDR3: TGCAGCGTTGAACGACTAGCGGGTAACGAGCAGTACTTC. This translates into CSVERLAGNEQYF.

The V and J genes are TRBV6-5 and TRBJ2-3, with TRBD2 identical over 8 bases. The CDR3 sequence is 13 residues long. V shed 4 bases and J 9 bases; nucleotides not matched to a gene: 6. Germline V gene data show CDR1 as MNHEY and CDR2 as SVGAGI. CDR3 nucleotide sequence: TGTGCCAGCAGTTCGATGAGCGGGGGCACGCAGTATTTT. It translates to CASSSMSGGTQYF.

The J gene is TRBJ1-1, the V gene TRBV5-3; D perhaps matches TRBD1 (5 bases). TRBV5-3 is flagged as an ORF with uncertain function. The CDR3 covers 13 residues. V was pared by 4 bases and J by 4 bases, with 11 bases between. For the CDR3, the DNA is TGTGCCAGAAGCACGGGGGACGGCACTGAAGCTTTCTTT. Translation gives CARSTGDGTEAFF.

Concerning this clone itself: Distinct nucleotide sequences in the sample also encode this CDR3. CDR3 sequence reads: CASSLAAQTNEKLFF. CDR3 nucleotides: TGTGCCAGCAGCTTGGCTGCGCAGACTAATGAAAAACTGTTTTTT. The chain carries TRBV5-4 and TRBJ1-4; D uncertain. Germline CDR1 SGHNT, CDR2 YYREEE (reference sequence). The V gene lost 0 bases and the J gene lost 2 bases, with 8 bases spanning the gap. This CDR3 region has 15 residues.

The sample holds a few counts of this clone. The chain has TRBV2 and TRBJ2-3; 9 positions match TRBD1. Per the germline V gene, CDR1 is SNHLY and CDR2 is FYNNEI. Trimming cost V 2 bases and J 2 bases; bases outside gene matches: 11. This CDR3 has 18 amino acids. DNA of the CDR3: TGTGCCAGCAGTGAAACAGGGGGCGGGGGTTATGACACAGATACGCAGTATTTT. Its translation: CASSETGGGGYDTDTQYF.

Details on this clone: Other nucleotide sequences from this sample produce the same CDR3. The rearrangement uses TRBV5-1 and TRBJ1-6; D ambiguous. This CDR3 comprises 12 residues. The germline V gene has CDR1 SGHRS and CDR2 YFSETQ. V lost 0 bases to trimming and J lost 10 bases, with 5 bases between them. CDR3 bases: TGCGCCAGCAGCTTGGTGGACTCACCCCTCCACTTT. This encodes CASSLVDSPLHF.

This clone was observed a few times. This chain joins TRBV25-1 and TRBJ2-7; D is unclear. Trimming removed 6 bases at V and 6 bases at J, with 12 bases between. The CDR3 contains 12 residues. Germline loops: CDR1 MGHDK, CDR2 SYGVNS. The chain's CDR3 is CASSPDGIEQYF. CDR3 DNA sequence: TGTGCCAGCAGCCCCGACGGAATCGAGCAGTACTTC.

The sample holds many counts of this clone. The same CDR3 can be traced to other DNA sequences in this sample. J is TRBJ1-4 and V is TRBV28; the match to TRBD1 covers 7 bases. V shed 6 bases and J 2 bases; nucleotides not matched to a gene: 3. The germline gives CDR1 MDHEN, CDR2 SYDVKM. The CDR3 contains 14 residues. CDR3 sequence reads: CASRQGGTNEKLFF. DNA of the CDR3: TGTGCCAGCAGGCAGGGGGGGACTAATGAAAAACTGTTTTTT.

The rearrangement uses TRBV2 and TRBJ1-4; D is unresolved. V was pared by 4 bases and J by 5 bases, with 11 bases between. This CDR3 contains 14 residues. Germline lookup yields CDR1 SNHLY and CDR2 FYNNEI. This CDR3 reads CASSVTSRNEKLFF. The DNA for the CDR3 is TGTGCCAGCAGTGTAACATCGAGGAATGAAAAACTGTTTTTT.

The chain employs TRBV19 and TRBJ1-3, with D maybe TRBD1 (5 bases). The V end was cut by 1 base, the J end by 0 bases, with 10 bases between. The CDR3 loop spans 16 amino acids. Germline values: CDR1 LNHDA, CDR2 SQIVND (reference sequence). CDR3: CASSIADSNSGNTIYF. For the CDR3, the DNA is TGTGCCAGTAGTATAGCTGACAGCAACTCTGGAAACACCATATATTTT.

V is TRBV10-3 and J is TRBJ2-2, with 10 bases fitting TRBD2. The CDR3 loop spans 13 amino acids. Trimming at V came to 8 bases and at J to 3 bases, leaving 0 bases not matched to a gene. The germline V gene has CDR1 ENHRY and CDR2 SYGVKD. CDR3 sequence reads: CAIGLADTGELFF. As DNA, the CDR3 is TGTGCCATCGGACTAGCGGACACCGGGGAGCTGTTTTTT.

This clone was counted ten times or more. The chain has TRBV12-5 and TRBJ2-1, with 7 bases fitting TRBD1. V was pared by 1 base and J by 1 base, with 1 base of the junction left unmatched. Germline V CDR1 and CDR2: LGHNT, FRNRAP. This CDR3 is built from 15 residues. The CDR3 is CASGLAGGSYNEQFF. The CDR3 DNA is TGTGCTAGTGGTTTGGCAGGGGGATCCTACAATGAGCAGTTCTTC.

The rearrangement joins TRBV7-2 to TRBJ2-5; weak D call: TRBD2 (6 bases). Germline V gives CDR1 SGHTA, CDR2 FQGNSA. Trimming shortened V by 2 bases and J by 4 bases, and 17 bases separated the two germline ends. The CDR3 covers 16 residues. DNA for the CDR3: TGTGCCAGCAGCTTAATCTTAGGGGTGGGAGGAGAGACCCAGTACTTC. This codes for CASSLILGVGGETQYF.

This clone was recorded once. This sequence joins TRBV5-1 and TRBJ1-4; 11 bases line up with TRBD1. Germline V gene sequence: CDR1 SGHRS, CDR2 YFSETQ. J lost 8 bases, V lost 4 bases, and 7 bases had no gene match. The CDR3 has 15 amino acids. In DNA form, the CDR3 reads TGCGCCAGCAGCGACGGGACAGGGGGTAAAGAAAAACTGTTTTTT. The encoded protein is CASSDGTGGKEKLFF. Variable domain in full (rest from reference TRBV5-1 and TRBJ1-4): KAGVTQTPRYLIKTRGQQVTLSCSPISGHRSVSWYQQTPGQGLQFLFEYFSETQRNKGNFPGRFSGRQFSNSRSEMNVSTLELGDSALYLCASSDGTGGKEKLFFGSGTQLSVL.

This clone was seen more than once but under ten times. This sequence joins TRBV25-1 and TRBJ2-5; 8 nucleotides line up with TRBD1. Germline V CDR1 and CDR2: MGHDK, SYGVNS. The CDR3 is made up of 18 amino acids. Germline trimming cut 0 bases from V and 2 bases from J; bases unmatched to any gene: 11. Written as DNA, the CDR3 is TGTGCCAGCAGTGAATATAATACAGGACAGGGCAAACAAGAGACCCAGTACTTC. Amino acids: CASSEYNTGQGKQETQYF.

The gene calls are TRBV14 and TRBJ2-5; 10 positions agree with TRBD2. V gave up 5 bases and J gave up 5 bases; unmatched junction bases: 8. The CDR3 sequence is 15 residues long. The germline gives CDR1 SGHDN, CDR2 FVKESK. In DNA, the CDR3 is TGTGCCAGCAGCGCGTTAGCGGGAGGACGGGAGACCCAGTACTTC. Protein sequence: CASSALAGGRETQYF.

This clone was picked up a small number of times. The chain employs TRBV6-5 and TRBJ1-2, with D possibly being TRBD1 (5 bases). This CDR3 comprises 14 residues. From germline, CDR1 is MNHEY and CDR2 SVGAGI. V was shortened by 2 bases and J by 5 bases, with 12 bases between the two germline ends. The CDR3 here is CASSYRDSSYGYTF. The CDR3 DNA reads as TGTGCCAGCAGTTACCGGGACTCAAGTTATGGCTACACCTTC.